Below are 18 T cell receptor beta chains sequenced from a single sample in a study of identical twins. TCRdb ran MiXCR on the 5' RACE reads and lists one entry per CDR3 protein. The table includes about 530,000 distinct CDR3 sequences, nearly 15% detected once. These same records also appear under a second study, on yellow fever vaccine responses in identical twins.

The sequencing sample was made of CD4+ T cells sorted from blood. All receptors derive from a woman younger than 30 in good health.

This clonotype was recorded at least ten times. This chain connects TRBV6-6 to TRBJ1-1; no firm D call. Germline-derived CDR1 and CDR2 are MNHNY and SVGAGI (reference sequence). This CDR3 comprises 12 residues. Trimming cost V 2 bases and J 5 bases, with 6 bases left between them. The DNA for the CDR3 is TGTGCCAGCAGTTACGATTCAACTGAAGCTTTCTTT. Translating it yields CASSYDSTEAFF.

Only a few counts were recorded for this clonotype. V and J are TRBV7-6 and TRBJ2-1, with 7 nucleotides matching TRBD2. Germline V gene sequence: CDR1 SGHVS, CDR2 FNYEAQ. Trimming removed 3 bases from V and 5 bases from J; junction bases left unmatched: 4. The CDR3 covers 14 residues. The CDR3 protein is CASSFGTNNNEQFF. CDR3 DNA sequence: TGTGCCAGCAGCTTCGGGACTAACAACAATGAGCAGTTCTTC.

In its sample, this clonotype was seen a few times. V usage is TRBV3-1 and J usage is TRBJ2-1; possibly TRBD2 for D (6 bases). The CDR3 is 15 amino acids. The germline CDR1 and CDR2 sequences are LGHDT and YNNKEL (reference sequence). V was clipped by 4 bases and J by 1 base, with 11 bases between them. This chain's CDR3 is CASSRIAVSYNEQFF. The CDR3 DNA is TGTGCCAGCAGCCGGATAGCGGTATCCTACAATGAGCAGTTCTTC.

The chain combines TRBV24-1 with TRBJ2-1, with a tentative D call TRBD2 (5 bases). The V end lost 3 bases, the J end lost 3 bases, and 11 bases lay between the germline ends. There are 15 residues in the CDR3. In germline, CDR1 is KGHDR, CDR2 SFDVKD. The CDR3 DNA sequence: TGTGCCACCAGTGATAACAGCGGCCTCTACAATGAGCAGTTCTTC. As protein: CATSDNSGLYNEQFF.

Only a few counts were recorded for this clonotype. The CDR3 region is CASSQDSAPSTDTQYF. In DNA, the CDR3 is TGTGCCAGCAGCCAAGATTCAGCCCCTAGCACAGATACGCAGTATTTT. The chain is built from TRBV3-1 and TRBJ2-3; D call uncertain. There are 16 residues in the CDR3. From germline, CDR1 is LGHDT and CDR2 YNNKEL (reference sequence). Trimming removed 0 bases at V and 0 bases at J, with 10 bases between.

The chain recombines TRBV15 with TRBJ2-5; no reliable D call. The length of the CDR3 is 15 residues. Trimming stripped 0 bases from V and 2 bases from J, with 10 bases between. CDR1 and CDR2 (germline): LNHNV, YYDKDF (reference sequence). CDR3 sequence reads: CATSRERRYQETQYF. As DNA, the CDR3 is TGTGCCACCAGCAGAGAGCGCAGGTATCAAGAGACCCAGTACTTC. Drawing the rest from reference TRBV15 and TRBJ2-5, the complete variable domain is DAMVIQNPRYQVTQFGKPVTLSCSQTLNHNVMYWYQQKSSQAPKLLFHYYDKDFNNEADTPDNFQSRRPNTSFCFLDIRSPGLGDTAMYLCATSRERRYQETQYFGPGTRLLVL.

DNA for the CDR3: TGTGCCAGCAGCCCAGGGACAGGCTTCCAAGAGACCCAGTACTTC. Amino acids: CASSPGTGFQETQYF. The chain joins TRBV7-2 to TRBJ2-5; the match to TRBD1 covers 8 bases. Germline lookup yields CDR1 SGHTA and CDR2 FQGNSA. V shed 5 bases and J 1 base; nucleotides not matched to a gene: 6. The length of the CDR3 is 15 residues.

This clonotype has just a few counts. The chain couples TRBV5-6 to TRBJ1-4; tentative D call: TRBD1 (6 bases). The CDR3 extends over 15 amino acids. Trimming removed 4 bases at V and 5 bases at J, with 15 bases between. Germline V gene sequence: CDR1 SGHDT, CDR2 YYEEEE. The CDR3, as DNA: TGTGCCAGCAGCATCGCCCAGGGGTTAAATGAAAAACTGTTTTTT. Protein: CASSIAQGLNEKLFF.

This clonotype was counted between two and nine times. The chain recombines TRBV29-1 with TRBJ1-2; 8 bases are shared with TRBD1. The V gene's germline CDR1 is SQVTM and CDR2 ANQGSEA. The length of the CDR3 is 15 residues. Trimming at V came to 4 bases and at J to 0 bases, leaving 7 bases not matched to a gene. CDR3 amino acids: CSVGTGLTSNYGYTF. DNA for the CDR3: TGCAGCGTTGGGACAGGGCTGACCTCTAACTATGGCTACACCTTC.

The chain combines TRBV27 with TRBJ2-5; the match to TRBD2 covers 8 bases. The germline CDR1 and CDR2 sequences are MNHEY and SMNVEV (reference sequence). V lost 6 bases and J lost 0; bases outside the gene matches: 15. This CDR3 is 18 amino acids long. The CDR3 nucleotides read TGTGCCAGCAGGACTCGGGGGGGCGGGGGCCTGTACCAAGAGACCCAGTACTTC. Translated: CASRTRGGGGLYQETQYF.

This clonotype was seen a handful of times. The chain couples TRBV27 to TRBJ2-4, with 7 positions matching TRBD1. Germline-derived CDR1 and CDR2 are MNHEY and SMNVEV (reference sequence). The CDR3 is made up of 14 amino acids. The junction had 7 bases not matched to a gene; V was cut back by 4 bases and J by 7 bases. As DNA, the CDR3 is TGTGCCAGCAGTTCCGCGACAGGGCCGAACATTCAGTACTTC. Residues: CASSSATGPNIQYF.

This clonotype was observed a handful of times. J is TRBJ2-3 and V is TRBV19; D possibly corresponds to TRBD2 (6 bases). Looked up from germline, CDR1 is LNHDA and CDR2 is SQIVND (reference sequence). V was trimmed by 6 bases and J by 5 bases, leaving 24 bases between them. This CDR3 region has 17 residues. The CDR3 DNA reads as TGTGCCAGTAGCCCGATCTTAGAACCACCCGGGAGAGATACGCAGTATTTT. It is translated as CASSPILEPPGRDTQYF. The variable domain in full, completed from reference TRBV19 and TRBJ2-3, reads DGGITQSPKYLFRKEGQNVTLSCEQNLNHDAMYWYRQDPGQGLRLIYYSQIVNDFQKGDIAEGYSVSREKKESFPLTVTSAQKNPTAFYLCASSPILEPPGRDTQYFGPGTRLTVL.

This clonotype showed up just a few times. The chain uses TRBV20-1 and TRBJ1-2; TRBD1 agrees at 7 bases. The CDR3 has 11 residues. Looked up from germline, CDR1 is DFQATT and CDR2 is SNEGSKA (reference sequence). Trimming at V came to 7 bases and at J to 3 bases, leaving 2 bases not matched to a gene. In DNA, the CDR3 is TGCAGTGTAGGGGGCGACTATGGCTACACCTTC. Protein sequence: CSVGGDYGYTF.

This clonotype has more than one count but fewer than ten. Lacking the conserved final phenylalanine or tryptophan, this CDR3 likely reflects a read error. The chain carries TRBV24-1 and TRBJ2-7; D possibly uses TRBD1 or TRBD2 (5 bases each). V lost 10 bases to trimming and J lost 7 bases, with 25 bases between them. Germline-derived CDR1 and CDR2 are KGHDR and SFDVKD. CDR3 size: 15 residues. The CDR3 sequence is CATASNRDGYREQYL. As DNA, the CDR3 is TGTGCCACGGCTAGCAACCGGGACGGCTATAGGGAGCAGTACCTC.

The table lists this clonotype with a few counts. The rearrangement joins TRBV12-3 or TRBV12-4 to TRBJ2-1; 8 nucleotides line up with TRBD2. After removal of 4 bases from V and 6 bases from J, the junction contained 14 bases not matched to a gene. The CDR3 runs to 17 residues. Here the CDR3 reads CASSSYLGTRNGNEQFF. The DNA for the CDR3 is TGTGCCAGCAGTTCATACTTGGGGACTAGGAACGGCAATGAGCAGTTCTTC.

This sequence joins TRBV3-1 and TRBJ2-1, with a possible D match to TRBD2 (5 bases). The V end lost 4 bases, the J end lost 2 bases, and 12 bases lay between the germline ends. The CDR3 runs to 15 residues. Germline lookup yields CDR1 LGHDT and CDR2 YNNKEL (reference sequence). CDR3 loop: CASSPSPPTYNEQFF. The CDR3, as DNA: TGTGCCAGCAGCCCTAGCCCACCAACCTACAATGAGCAGTTCTTC.

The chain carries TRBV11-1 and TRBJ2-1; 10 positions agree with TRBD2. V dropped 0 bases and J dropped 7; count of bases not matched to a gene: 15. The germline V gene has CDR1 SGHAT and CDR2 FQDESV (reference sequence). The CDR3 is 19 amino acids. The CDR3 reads CASSLAFLGLAGAGNEQFF. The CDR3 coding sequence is TGTGCCAGCAGCTTAGCATTCCTGGGCCTAGCGGGAGCAGGGAATGAGCAGTTCTTC.

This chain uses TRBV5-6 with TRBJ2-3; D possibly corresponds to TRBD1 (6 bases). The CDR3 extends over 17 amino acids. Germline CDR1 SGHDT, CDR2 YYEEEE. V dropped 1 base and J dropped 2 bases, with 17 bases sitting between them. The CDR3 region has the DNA TGTGCCAGCAGCTTGTATCATCGGGACACCTACACAGATACGCAGTATTTT. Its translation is CASSLYHRDTYTDTQYF.